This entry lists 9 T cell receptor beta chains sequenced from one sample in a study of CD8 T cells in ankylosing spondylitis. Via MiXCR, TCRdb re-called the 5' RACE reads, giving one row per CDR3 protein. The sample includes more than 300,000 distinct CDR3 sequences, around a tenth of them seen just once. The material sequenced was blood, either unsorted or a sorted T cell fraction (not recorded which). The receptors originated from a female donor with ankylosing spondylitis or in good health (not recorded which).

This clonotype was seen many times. In DNA form, the CDR3 reads TGCAGCGCCACGACAAGGGTTGGCTACGAGCAGTACTTC. Translation: CSATTRVGYEQYF. The chain combines TRBV29-1 with TRBJ2-7; no firm D call. Per germline, CDR1 SQVTM and CDR2 ANQGSEA. This CDR3 is 13 amino acids long. Trimming shortened V by 7 bases and J by 3 bases, and 16 bases separated the two germline ends.

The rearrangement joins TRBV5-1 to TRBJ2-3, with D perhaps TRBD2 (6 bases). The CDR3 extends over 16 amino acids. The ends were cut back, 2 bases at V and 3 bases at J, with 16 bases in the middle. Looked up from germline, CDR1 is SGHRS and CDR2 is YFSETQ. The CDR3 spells CASSFYPGLATDTQYF. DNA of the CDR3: TGCGCCAGCAGCTTCTACCCCGGGCTAGCGACAGATACGCAGTATTTT.

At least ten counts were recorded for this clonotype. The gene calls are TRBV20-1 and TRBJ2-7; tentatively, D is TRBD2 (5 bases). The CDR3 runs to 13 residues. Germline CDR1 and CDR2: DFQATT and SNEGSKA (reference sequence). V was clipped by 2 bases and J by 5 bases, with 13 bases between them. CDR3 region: CSARFFSGNEQYF. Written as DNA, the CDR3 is TGCAGTGCTAGATTCTTTTCGGGGAACGAGCAGTACTTC.

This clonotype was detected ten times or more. Here the CDR3 DNA reads TGCGCCAGCAGCAGAGGACAGGGAGGAGAGCAGTACTTC. The encoded protein is CASSRGQGGEQYF. The genes are TRBV5-1 and TRBJ2-7, with 8 bases fitting TRBD1. Trimming at V came to 4 bases and at J to 7 bases, leaving 7 bases not matched to a gene. The CDR3 runs to 13 residues. CDR1 is SGHRS, CDR2 YFSETQ, per germline. Complete variable domain (other parts from reference TRBV5-1 and TRBJ2-7): KAGVTQTPRYLIKTRGQQVTLSCSPISGHRSVSWYQQTPGQGLQFLFEYFSETQRNKGNFPGRFSGRQFSNSRSEMNVSTLELGDSALYLCASSRGQGGEQYFGPGTRLTVT.

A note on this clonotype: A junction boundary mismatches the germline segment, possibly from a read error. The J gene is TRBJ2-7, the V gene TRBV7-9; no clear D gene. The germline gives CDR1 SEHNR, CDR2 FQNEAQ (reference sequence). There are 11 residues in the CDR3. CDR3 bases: TGTGCCAGCAGCTCCTCTCGCGAGCTGTACTTC. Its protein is CASSSSRELYF.

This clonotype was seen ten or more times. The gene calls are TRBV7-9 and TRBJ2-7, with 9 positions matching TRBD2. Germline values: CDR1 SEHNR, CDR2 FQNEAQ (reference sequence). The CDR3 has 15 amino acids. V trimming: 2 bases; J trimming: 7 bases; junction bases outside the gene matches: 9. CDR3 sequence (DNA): TGTGCCAGCAGCTTACTTAGCGGGGGTGCCACGGAGCAGTACTTC. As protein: CASSLLSGGATEQYF.

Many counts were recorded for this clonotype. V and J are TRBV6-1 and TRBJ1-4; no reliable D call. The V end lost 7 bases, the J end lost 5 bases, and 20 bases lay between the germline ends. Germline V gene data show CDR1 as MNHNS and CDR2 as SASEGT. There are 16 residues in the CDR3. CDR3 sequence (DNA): TGTGCCAGCACCGGAGCGGGTAGCGGACTAAATGAAAAACTGTTTTTT. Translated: CASTGAGSGLNEKLFF.

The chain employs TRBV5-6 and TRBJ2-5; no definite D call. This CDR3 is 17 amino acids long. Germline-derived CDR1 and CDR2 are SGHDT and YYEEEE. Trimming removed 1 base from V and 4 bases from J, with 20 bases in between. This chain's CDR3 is CASSLFPGGQQRETQYF. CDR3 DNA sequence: TGTGCCAGCAGCTTGTTTCCCGGCGGCCAGCAACGAGAGACCCAGTACTTC.

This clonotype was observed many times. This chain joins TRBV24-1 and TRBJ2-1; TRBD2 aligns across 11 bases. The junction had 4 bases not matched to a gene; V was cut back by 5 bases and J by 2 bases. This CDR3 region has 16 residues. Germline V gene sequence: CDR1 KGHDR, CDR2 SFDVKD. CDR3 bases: TGTGCCACCAGTGCCATTAGCGGGAGGGCCTACAATGAGCAGTTCTTC. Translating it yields CATSAISGRAYNEQFF.